The 14 T cell receptor beta chains below were found in one sample sequenced in a study of neurological immune-mediated disorders. TCRdb re-analysed the 5' RACE reads in MiXCR, keeping a single row per CDR3 protein. This table holds roughly 80,000 distinct CDR3 sequences, 10% found once. Material for sequencing was PBMCs. All receptors come from a man in his forties or fifties in good health.

This clonotype was seen at least ten times. The chain joins TRBV15 to TRBJ2-1, with 11 bases fitting TRBD1. The CDR3 loop spans 17 amino acids. Trimming removed 5 bases from V and 0 bases from J; junction bases left unmatched: 6. Germline V gives CDR1 LNHNV, CDR2 YYDKDF (reference sequence). The chain's CDR3 is CATSSPGTGGSYNEQFF. CDR3 DNA sequence: TGTGCCACCAGCTCCCCCGGGACAGGGGGCTCCTACAATGAGCAGTTCTTC.

This clonotype was counted many times. The V and J genes are TRBV5-6 and TRBJ2-3, with 14 bases fitting TRBD2. V trimming: 4 bases; J trimming: 6 bases; junction bases outside the gene matches: 4. Germline CDR1 is SGHDT and CDR2 is YYEEEE. This CDR3 has 15 residues. The CDR3 loop reads CASSRGLAGVDTQYF. DNA for the CDR3: TGTGCCAGCAGCCGGGGACTAGCGGGAGTGGATACGCAGTATTTT.

This clonotype was found many times. J is TRBJ2-1 and V is TRBV11-2; D assignment may be TRBD1 or TRBD2 (7 bases each). The CDR3 loop spans 17 amino acids. The germline V gene encodes CDR1 SGHAT and CDR2 FQNNGV. V was pared by 4 bases and J by 8 bases, with 24 bases between. The CDR3 spells CASSSPRQGGVRDEQFF. The CDR3 DNA is TGTGCCAGCAGCTCCCCACGCCAGGGGGGGGTTAGGGATGAGCAGTTCTTC.

This clonotype occurred many times. This rearrangement joins TRBV5-1 to TRBJ1-4; a weak D match, TRBD1 (5 bases). The CDR3 is made up of 13 amino acids. V lost 4 bases to trimming and J lost 8 bases, with 12 bases between them. Germline CDR1 reads SGHRS; CDR2 reads YFSETQ. CDR3 residues: CASSLAGEEKLFF. The DNA of the CDR3 is TGCGCCAGCAGCCTGGCGGGGGAGGAAAAACTGTTTTTT. Full variable domain (outside the CDR3, taken from reference TRBV5-1 and TRBJ1-4): KAGVTQTPRYLIKTRGQQVTLSCSPISGHRSVSWYQQTPGQGLQFLFEYFSETQRNKGNFPGRFSGRQFSNSRSEMNVSTLELGDSALYLCASSLAGEEKLFFGSGTQLSVL.

This clonotype is a singleton in its sample. A much more abundant neighbour one base away suggests this may be a read error. The chain recombines TRBV10-3 with TRBJ2-2, with 14 bases that match TRBD2. The CDR3 covers 16 residues. Germline loops: CDR1 ENHRY, CDR2 SYGVKD. Written as DNA, the CDR3 is TGTGCCATCAGGGGGACTAGCGGGAGTAACACCGGGCAGCTGTTTTTT. Protein sequence: CAIRGTSGSNTGQLFF.

There are a few counts of this clonotype. The gene calls are TRBV14 and TRBJ2-5; no definite D call. The CDR3 covers 15 residues. Trimming removed 3 bases at V and 5 bases at J, with 16 bases between. The V gene's germline CDR1 is SGHDN and CDR2 FVKESK. CDR3 DNA: TGTGCCAGCAGCCAGTTGACCCCTATAGAGGAGACCCAGTACTTC. Translation gives CASSQLTPIEETQYF. The full variable domain, with the rest looked up from reference TRBV14 and TRBJ2-5, is EAGVTQFPSHSVIEKGQTVTLRCDPISGHDNLYWYRRVMGKEIKFLLHFVKESKQDESGMPNNRFLAERTGGTYSTLKVQPAELEDSGVYFCASSQLTPIEETQYFGPGTRLLVL.

The rearrangement uses TRBV7-8 and TRBJ2-7, with D possibly TRBD1 on 7 matching bases. Germline V gene data show CDR1 as SGHVS and CDR2 as FQNEAQ. The CDR3 runs to 12 residues. V was cut by 4 bases and J by 9 bases, with 13 bases left in between. CDR3 coding DNA: TGTGCCAGCAGCTCAATGCAGGGGGGGCAGTACTTC. It codes for CASSSMQGGQYF. The full variable domain, with the rest looked up from reference TRBV7-8 and TRBJ2-7, is GAGVSQSPRYKVAKRGQDVALRCDPISGHVSLFWYQQALGQGPEFLTYFQNEAQLDKSGLPSDRFFAERPEGSVSTLKIQRTQQEDSAVYLCASSSMQGGQYFGPGTRLTVT.

In this sample, this clonotype turned up many times. The rearrangement uses TRBV5-1 and TRBJ2-1, with 8 positions matching TRBD2. Looked up from germline, CDR1 is SGHRS and CDR2 is YFSETQ. The CDR3 runs to 15 residues. V was clipped by 4 bases and J by 5 bases; unmatched bases: 8. The CDR3 region is CASSRPGTRDNEQFF. The CDR3 nucleotides are TGCGCCAGCAGCCGTCCCGGGACTAGGGACAATGAGCAGTTCTTC.

J is TRBJ2-3 and V is TRBV7-2, with 10 positions matching TRBD1. V trimming: 3 bases; J trimming: 3 bases; junction bases outside the gene matches: 6. CDR1 is SGHTA, CDR2 FQGNSA, per germline. This CDR3 is 16 amino acids long. The CDR3 region is CASSFRQGAGTDTQYF. Written as DNA, the CDR3 is TGTGCCAGCAGCTTCCGACAGGGGGCGGGGACAGATACGCAGTATTTT.

This clonotype was picked up many times. The genes are TRBV10-3 and TRBJ2-1; the match to TRBD2 covers 13 bases. The CDR3 is 19 amino acids. Trimming took 10 bases from V and 0 from J; bases not matched to a gene: 15. The germline CDR1 and CDR2 sequences are ENHRY and SYGVKD. CDR3 residues: CATVRDGGLAGISYNEQFF. The CDR3 coding sequence is TGTGCCACCGTCCGGGACGGGGGACTAGCGGGGATCTCCTACAATGAGCAGTTCTTC.

The rearrangement links TRBV7-9 to TRBJ2-1, with TRBD2 as a possible D gene (5 bases). Germline V lookup: CDR1 SEHNR, CDR2 FQNEAQ (reference sequence). The length of the CDR3 is 15 residues. V lost 5 bases to trimming and J lost 8 bases, with 19 bases between them. The CDR3 here is CASSPRDLADDEQFF. The CDR3 nucleotides are TGTGCCAGCAGCCCCCGGGATTTGGCGGACGATGAGCAGTTCTTC.

This clonotype was counted at least ten times. The CDR3 DNA reads TGTGCCAGCAGCTTAAACCCACTAGCGGGGCAAGAGACCCAGTACTTC. Its translation is CASSLNPLAGQETQYF. V is TRBV7-3 and J is TRBJ2-5; 10 bases agree with TRBD2. The CDR3 totals 16 residues. J was trimmed by 2 bases and V by 1 base; bases with no gene match: 4. Germline V lookup: CDR1 SGHTA, CDR2 FQGTGA.

The V call is TRBV7-2, the J call TRBJ1-4; D is perhaps TRBD1 (5 bases). Germline lookup yields CDR1 SGHTA and CDR2 FQGNSA. The CDR3 totals 15 residues. V was cut by 5 bases and J by 3 bases, with 13 bases left in between. The CDR3 is CASSPGANSNEKLFF. In DNA form, the CDR3 reads TGTGCCAGCAGCCCCGGGGCCAATTCTAATGAAAAACTGTTTTTT.

This clonotype was observed many times. The gene calls are TRBV7-8 and TRBJ2-1; 11 bases map to TRBD2. Trimming took 3 bases from V and 7 from J; bases not matched to a gene: 5. Germline V gene lookup returns CDR1 SGHVS and CDR2 FQNEAQ. The CDR3 consists of 15 residues. The CDR3 DNA is TGTGCCAGCAGCTTTAGCGGGGGGGCGGCAAATGAGCAGTTCTTC. Translation: CASSFSGGAANEQFF.